Included here is one T cell receptor (beta chain) sequence, with context. Its antigen is not known. This sample stems from a study of cytomegalovirus exposure and HLA in healthy donors. Study conclusions and caveats: Sequencing probably produced one cluster of sequence variants that were highly shared. Testing in vitro showed a few CMV-associated chains specific for CMV antigens. A list of 164 TCR beta chains associated with cytomegalovirus was given.

13 Jbeta primers and 60 Vbeta primers were used for the PCR. The table came from immunoSEQ multiplex PCR; TCRdb's copy has only in-frame clones and leaves some out. The repertoire holds about 160,000 clones, with 85% as singletons. The TCR sequence derives from a man aged 18 to 30 in good health and CMV-seropositive. The material sequenced was PBMCs.

As DNA, the CDR3 is TGTGCCAGCAGTCAGACTAGCGGTCAAGAGACCCAGTACTTC. It yields the protein CASSQTSGQETQYF. This sequence joins TRBV6-6 and TRBJ2-5, with 9 nucleotides matching TRBD2. Germline CDR1 is MNHNY and CDR2 is SVGAGI (reference sequence). The length of the CDR3 is 14 residues. V shed 5 bases and J 2 bases; nucleotides not matched to a gene: 3.